This T cell receptor (beta chain) was sequenced during a study of CXCR3-negative and CXCR3-positive naive CD8 T cells. CDR1 is SGHDN and CDR2 is FVKESK in the germline V gene. The CDR3 runs 14 residues. The authors prepared UMI-labeled TRB cDNA libraries by 5' RACE. TCRdb reanalyzed the 5' RACE reads, giving one entry per CDR3 protein sequence and no DNA. The listing records about 57,000 distinct CDR3 sequences. Specimen: memory CD8+ T cells from blood. The sequence derives from a human donor in good health. Some clones in this sample may be carry-over from other donors' samples. The chain uses TRBV14 and TRBJ2-7. CDR3 residues: CASSQTYFSYEQYF.